This TCR beta chain derives from a study of neurological immune-mediated disorders. This clonotype occurred many times. TCRdb fed the 5' RACE reads into MiXCR, producing one record per CDR3 protein. The data contain some 70,000 distinct CDR3 sequences, almost 3.5% of them singletons. Trimming cost V 7 bases and J 0 bases; bases outside gene matches: 8. This CDR3 region has 15 residues. The clonotype originates from a man in his forties with multiple sclerosis. The chain joins TRBV12-3 or TRBV12-4 to TRBJ1-1; the match to TRBD1 covers 7 bases. Source material: PBMCs. CDR3 residues: CASIAQGTLNTEAFF. Written as DNA, the CDR3 is TGTGCCAGCATCGCACAGGGGACCTTGAACACTGAAGCTTTCTTT.